This is a list of T cell receptor beta chains from one sample in a study of blood T cell repertoires in COVID-19. Method: immunoSEQ multiplex PCR; TCRdb's copy keeps in-frame clones and lacks some. Of about 120,000 clones in the sample, roughly 81% were seen once. Material: peripheral blood. The receptors stem from a human donor in a cohort sampled during active COVID-19. The CDR3 runs from the conserved cysteine through the conserved F or W.

v_call: TRBV18
cdr3_aa: CASSTGGVGTEAFF

v_call: TRBV6-5
cdr3_aa: CASSREWGSYNEQFF

v_call: TRBV4-1
cdr3_aa: CASSLLTRGNFMATNEKLFF

v_call: TRBV30
cdr3_aa: CAWNRGEKENYGYTF

v_call: TRBV7-9
cdr3_aa: CASRSNRDTGEKLFF

v_call: TRBV28
cdr3_aa: CASSVWGGINTGELFF

v_call: TRBV5-1
cdr3_aa: CASSWGTGTGQEGAFF

v_call: TRBV3-1/TRBV3-2
cdr3_aa: CASRRGLDWAPDTQYF

v_call: TRBV28
cdr3_aa: CASSTSGTGVFRTYEQYF

v_call: TRBV6-6
cdr3_aa: CASNTQGLGTEAFF

v_call: TRBV30
cdr3_aa: CAWNYLRQETQYF

v_call: TRBV6-5
cdr3_aa: CASSYSGTAAEAFF

v_call: TRBV5-8
cdr3_aa: CASSLGQAPAMNQPQHF

v_call: TRBV5-4
cdr3_aa: CASSLAGTANEKLFF

v_call: TRBV30
cdr3_aa: CAWSPPPSSYEQYF

v_call: TRBV6-5
cdr3_aa: CASSPAGIGNTIYF

v_call: TRBV6-5
cdr3_aa: CASIPGQGDYGYTF

v_call: TRBV19
cdr3_aa: CASTTGGNGNQPQHF

v_call: TRBV15
cdr3_aa: CATSRGDIAGGDGYTF

v_call: TRBV19
cdr3_aa: CASSLTSGGRHEQFF

v_call: TRBV5-4
cdr3_aa: CASDRGQGKGYTF

v_call: TRBV29-1
cdr3_aa: CSVPPLDMNTEAFF

v_call: TRBV21-1
cdr3_aa: CASSGTLYNSPLHF

v_call: TRBV7-6
cdr3_aa: CASSLFGGELFF

v_call: TRBV28
cdr3_aa: CASRRDSPYEQYF

v_call: TRBV11-1
cdr3_aa: CASSPGQGVANYGYTF

v_call: TRBV3-1/TRBV3-2
cdr3_aa: CASSQDRDSSSYEQYF

v_call: TRBV6-5
cdr3_aa: CATYGGYSNQPQHF

v_call: TRBV20-1
cdr3_aa: CSAGDGVLSYEQYF

v_call: TRBV7-9
cdr3_aa: CASSSGQGFYNSPLHF

v_call: TRBV5-1
cdr3_aa: CASSYGTVYGYTF

v_call: TRBV19
cdr3_aa: CASSLGTGVYEQYF

v_call: TRBV5-1
cdr3_aa: CASSLGDRNQPQHF

v_call: TRBV10-3
cdr3_aa: CAISESRWGQGKMNTEAFF

v_call: TRBV5-1
cdr3_aa: CASRNDRVLTEAFF

v_call: TRBV18
cdr3_aa: CASSPSGGSQPQHF

v_call: TRBV5-1
cdr3_aa: CASSSGQNTEAFF

v_call: TRBV30
cdr3_aa: CAWTSGGYEQYF

v_call: TRBV12-2
cdr3_aa: CATFGGLAGVPRKTQYF

v_call: TRBV5-6
cdr3_aa: CASSFTGLANEKLFF

v_call: TRBV5-1
cdr3_aa: CASSPRGGSGNTIYF

v_call: TRBV9
cdr3_aa: CASSGGTGSNSPLHF

v_call: TRBV7-9
cdr3_aa: CASSLRAGYRDF

v_call: TRBV7-8
cdr3_aa: CASSPRHVFNSPLHF

v_call: TRBV27
cdr3_aa: CASSFSGYEQYF

v_call: TRBV28
cdr3_aa: CASRTPTPSTINYGYTF

v_call: TRBV7-8
cdr3_aa: CASRWTGGNEKLFF

v_call: TRBV6-2/TRBV6-3
cdr3_aa: CASSYSVQETQYF

v_call: TRBV6-5
cdr3_aa: CASRLSGGGANVLTF

v_call: TRBV6-2/TRBV6-3
cdr3_aa: CASSYSAFSLAGLQETQYF

v_call: TRBV25-1
cdr3_aa: CASSEETGWQEKLFF

v_call: TRBV1
cdr3_aa: CTSKKTQSSYEQYF

v_call: TRBV5-1
cdr3_aa: CASSRTGSIYEQYF

v_call: TRBV6-2/TRBV6-3
cdr3_aa: CASSYREKGETQYF

v_call: TRBV7-2
cdr3_aa: CASSSQAGRYNEQFF

v_call: TRBV5-4
cdr3_aa: CASSRPGGRSYEQYF

v_call: TRBV19
cdr3_aa: CARGGKRTARPLTYEQYF